What follows are 25 T cell receptor beta chains derived from one specimen sequenced in a study of T cells after somatic rescue of genetic block. TCRdb's copy holds only in-frame clones and misses some; the assay was immunoSEQ multiplex PCR. The sample yields 10,000 to 15,000 clones, 70% to 75% seen once. The sequenced sample was peripheral blood mononuclear cells (PBMCs). Receptor source: a boy between 10 and 17 years old.

This chain connects TRBV5-6 to TRBJ1-1; 9 bases match TRBD1. Germline trimming cut 2 bases from V and 5 bases from J; bases unmatched to any gene: 4. Germline-derived CDR1 and CDR2 are SGHDT and YYEEEE. This CDR3 spans 14 amino acids. The CDR3: CASSFRDRDTEAFF. The CDR3 coding sequence is TGTGCCAGCAGCTTCCGGGACAGGGATACTGAAGCTTTCTTT.

A few counts support this clone. The V call is TRBV14, the J call TRBJ2-2; 7 bases are a match to TRBD1. V trimming: 3 bases; J trimming: 1 base; junction bases outside the gene matches: 8. The germline gives CDR1 SGHDN, CDR2 FVKESK. The CDR3 length is 17 residues. CDR3 bases: TGTGCCAGCAGCCACGGGTGGAACAGGGGGAACACCGGGGAGCTGTTTTTT. This encodes CASSHGWNRGNTGELFF.

The chain couples TRBV28 to TRBJ2-7; 10 nucleotides match TRBD1. This CDR3 has 14 residues. CDR1 and CDR2 from the germline V gene are MDHEN and SYDVKM. The J segment lost 7 bases and the V segment lost 3 bases, leaving 6 bases of the junction unmatched. CDR3 residues: CASSLGDRGREQYF. CDR3 sequence (DNA): TGTGCCAGCAGTTTGGGGGACAGGGGACGGGAGCAGTACTTC.

V gene TRBV28 combines with J gene TRBJ2-2; tentatively, D is TRBD1 (6 bases). Germline values: CDR1 MDHEN, CDR2 SYDVKM. The length of the CDR3 is 16 residues. CDR3 DNA sequence: TGTGCTGCCAGTGTTACAGGGTTGGCGAACACCGGGGAGCTGTTTTTT. Protein sequence: CAASVTGLANTGELFF.

The chain employs TRBV9 and TRBJ1-3; D is uncertain. The V end lost 0 bases, the J end lost 0 bases, and 1 base lay between the germline ends. In germline, CDR1 is SGDLS, CDR2 YYNGEE. The CDR3 is made up of 13 amino acids. The CDR3 region is CASSVGSGNTIYF. CDR3 bases: TGTGCCAGCAGCGTAGGCTCTGGAAACACCATATATTTT.

This sequence joins TRBV9 and TRBJ1-3, with a weak D call TRBD1 (6 bases). Germline-derived CDR1 and CDR2 are SGDLS and YYNGEE. V was pared by 3 bases and J by 0 bases, with 16 bases between. The CDR3 runs to 17 residues. The CDR3 DNA follows: TGTGCCAGCAGCGCCCCTCAGACAGGCAACTCTGGAAACACCATATATTTT. Protein sequence: CASSAPQTGNSGNTIYF.

J is TRBJ1-2 and V is TRBV28; TRBD1 matches at 8 bases. The J segment lost 4 bases and the V segment lost 3 bases, leaving 4 bases of the junction unmatched. Germline V CDR1 and CDR2: MDHEN, SYDVKM. The CDR3 is made up of 14 amino acids. The CDR3 bases are TGTGCCAGCAGTTTCCGGACAGGGCCCTATGGCTACACCTTC. This translates into CASSFRTGPYGYTF.

This chain connects TRBV10-3 to TRBJ1-4; D ambiguous. Trimming pared 0 bases from V and 1 base from J, leaving 6 bases between. In germline, CDR1 is ENHRY, CDR2 SYGVKD. The length of the CDR3 is 15 residues. CDR3 sequence (DNA): TGTGCCATCAGTGAGTCACTGAAAACTAATGAAAAACTGTTTTTT. Its translation is CAISESLKTNEKLFF.

The rearrangement joins TRBV4-2 to TRBJ1-6; D remains ambiguous. V was pared by 0 bases and J by 8 bases, with 14 bases between. Germline V CDR1 and CDR2: LGHNA, YNFKEQ. This CDR3 contains 16 residues. The CDR3 region has the DNA TGTGCCAGCAGCCAAGATCGTAGGAGTTCTGATTCACCCCTCCACTTT. Its translation is CASSQDRRSSDSPLHF.

This chain uses TRBV10-1 with TRBJ1-3; D remains unclear. With 5 bases removed from V and 2 bases from J, the gap between germline ends came to 10 bases. This CDR3 has 14 residues. CDR1 and CDR2 from the germline V gene are WNHNN and SYGVQD (reference sequence). In DNA, the CDR3 is TGCGCCAGCAGTCCGATGTCCGCTGGAAACACCATATATTTT. Translated, it gives CASSPMSAGNTIYF.

The V call is TRBV6-6, the J call TRBJ1-6; D unclear. Trimming left V 7 bases short and J 11 bases short, with 12 bases between. Germline CDR1 MNHNY, CDR2 SVGAGI (reference sequence). The CDR3 runs 12 residues. The CDR3 nucleotides are TGTGCCAGCAAAGGAGGTTGGCCACCCCTCCACTTT. This gives the protein CASKGGWPPLHF.

The chain recombines TRBV27 with TRBJ2-2; D remains ambiguous. Trimming cost V 2 bases and J 5 bases, with 15 bases left between them. Germline V gene lookup returns CDR1 MNHEY and CDR2 SMNVEV (reference sequence). The CDR3 length is 16 residues. This CDR3 is CASSLISPIVTGELFF. CDR3 DNA sequence: TGTGCCAGCAGTTTAATCTCGCCTATAGTGACCGGGGAGCTGTTTTTT.

The CDR3 sequence is CASSLGGAEAFF. In nucleotides, the CDR3 is TGTGCCAGCAGCTTAGGAGGGGCTGAAGCTTTCTTT. This rearrangement joins TRBV7-9 to TRBJ1-1; D perhaps matches TRBD1 (5 bases). Per the germline V gene, CDR1 is SEHNR and CDR2 is FQNEAQ (reference sequence). Trimming removed 1 base at V and 6 bases at J, with 6 bases between. The CDR3 runs to 12 residues.

This chain joins TRBV6-1 and TRBJ1-3; D is ambiguous. Trimming left V 3 bases short and J 1 base short, with 4 bases between. The CDR3 runs 13 residues. Germline V lookup: CDR1 MNHNS, CDR2 SASEGT. CDR3 nucleotide sequence: TGTGCCAGCAGTGACAGGTCTGGAAACACCATATATTTT. Its protein product is CASSDRSGNTIYF.

V is TRBV7-9 and J is TRBJ1-1; D is ambiguous. Germline V gene data show CDR1 as SEHNR and CDR2 as FQNEAQ (reference sequence). The CDR3 is 17 residues long. V lost 4 bases, J lost 3 bases, and 21 bases lay in between. In nucleotides, the CDR3 is TGTGCCAGCAGCTACCGTCGGGTGGTGAGAGTGGACACTGAAGCTTTCTTT. Protein sequence: CASSYRRVVRVDTEAFF.

The J gene is TRBJ1-1, the V gene TRBV18; D is ambiguous. V was pared by 1 base and J by 6 bases, with 15 bases between. Germline V lookup: CDR1 KGHSH, CDR2 LQKENI. CDR3 length: 15 amino acids. The CDR3 nucleotides read TGTGCCAGCTCACCACGGGAGGTTTGGGGTCCTGAAGCTTTCTTT. Translating it yields CASSPREVWGPEAFF.

By sample share, this clone is medium-sized. In DNA form, the CDR3 reads TGTGCCAGCTCACCAAGAGAGGGTAGCAATCAGCCCCAGCATTTT. It is translated as CASSPREGSNQPQHF. The chain is built from TRBV18 and TRBJ1-5; D gene uncertain. Germline lookup yields CDR1 KGHSH and CDR2 LQKENI. V was trimmed by 2 bases and J by 0 bases, leaving 8 bases between them. The CDR3 is 15 residues long.

This rearrangement joins TRBV6-5 to TRBJ1-5, with D possibly TRBD1 on 6 matching bases. CDR3 length: 14 amino acids. Germline V gene data show CDR1 as MNHEY and CDR2 as SVGAGI. V lost 4 bases and J 4 bases, leaving 11 bases between the germline ends. This chain's CDR3 is CASSLDRYNQPQHF. CDR3 sequence (DNA): TGTGCCAGCAGTTTGGACAGATATAATCAGCCCCAGCATTTT.

The chain's CDR3 is CASGGRAIKNNEQFF. The CDR3 nucleotides are TGTGCCAGCGGGGGGAGGGCCATAAAAAACAATGAGCAGTTCTTC. The chain is built from TRBV2 and TRBJ2-1; the match to TRBD2 covers 7 bases. Germline V gene sequence: CDR1 SNHLY, CDR2 FYNNEI. V gave up 8 bases and J gave up 5 bases; unmatched junction bases: 12. CDR3 size: 15 residues.

The chain has TRBV5-8 and TRBJ2-3; the match to TRBD1 covers 10 bases. Per germline, CDR1 SGHTS and CDR2 YDEGEE. The J segment lost 3 bases and the V segment lost 7 bases, leaving 20 bases of the junction unmatched. The CDR3 loop spans 19 amino acids. The CDR3 DNA sequence: TGTGCCAGCGAACTTGGGATGCTGGTAGGGACAGGGGTGACAGATACGCAGTATTTT. Translated, it gives CASELGMLVGTGVTDTQYF.

DNA of the CDR3: TGTGCTAGTGGTCCCCGTTCCGATACGCAGTATTTT. Protein sequence: CASGPRSDTQYF. The V call is TRBV12-5, the J call TRBJ2-3; D unclear. Trimming shortened V by 5 bases and J by 6 bases, and 9 bases separated the two germline ends. The germline V gene encodes CDR1 LGHNT and CDR2 FRNRAP. The length of the CDR3 is 12 residues.

This clone was counted between two and nine times. V is TRBV11-2 and J is TRBJ2-3, with D perhaps matching TRBD2 (6 bases). CDR1 and CDR2 (germline): SGHAT, FQNNGV. This CDR3 region has 15 residues. Trimming pared 5 bases from V and 5 bases from J, leaving 17 bases between. The CDR3 loop is CASSASGDILDTQYF. The CDR3 nucleotides read TGTGCCAGCAGCGCATCGGGAGACATTCTAGATACGCAGTATTTT.

V and J are TRBV11-2 and TRBJ2-3; possibly TRBD2 for D (5 bases). The V gene's germline CDR1 is SGHAT and CDR2 FQNNGV. The length of the CDR3 is 15 residues. Trimming took off 1 base at V and 0 bases at J, with 8 bases between the two ends. DNA for the CDR3: TGTGCCAGCAGCTTAGTAAGACTAAGCACAGATACGCAGTATTTT. It encodes CASSLVRLSTDTQYF.

This chain uses TRBV27 with TRBJ1-6, with 7 nucleotides matching TRBD1. The CDR3 has 15 residues. Germline values: CDR1 MNHEY, CDR2 SMNVEV (reference sequence). The junction had 9 bases not matched to a gene; V was cut back by 6 bases and J by 7 bases. Here the CDR3 DNA reads TGTGCCAGCAGAATCTTGACAGGGAGGAATTCACCCCTCCACTTT. Its protein product is CASRILTGRNSPLHF.

This clone was counted once. The chain recombines TRBV27 with TRBJ2-7; D is possibly TRBD1 (5 bases). This CDR3 region has 13 residues. Germline V gene lookup returns CDR1 MNHEY and CDR2 SMNVEV (reference sequence). V was cut by 7 bases and J by 0 bases, with 10 bases left in between. Here the CDR3 DNA reads TGTGCCAGCAACCTCAGGGACTCCTACGAGCAGTACTTC. Translated, it gives CASNLRDSYEQYF.